The 6 T cell receptor beta chains below come from one sample, sequenced in a study of cytomegalovirus exposure and HLA in healthy donors. Clones were read by immunoSEQ multiplex PCR, and TCRdb kept only the in-frame ones, dropping some. Of some 65,000 clones listed, around 95% were seen once; the top ten hold 2% to 2.5%. Sequenced sample: PBMCs. These receptors originate from a man between 18 and 35 years old in good health and CMV-seronegative.

The chain's CDR3 is CASSYGQGYQPQHF. CDR3 coding DNA: TGTGCCAGCAGTTACGGGCAGGGGTATCAGCCCCAGCATTTT. The rearrangement links TRBV6-6 to TRBJ1-5; weak D call: TRBD1 (6 bases). Germline CDR1 is MNHNY and CDR2 is SVGAGI (reference sequence). The CDR3 sequence is 14 residues long. Trimming removed 2 bases at V and 5 bases at J, with 10 bases between.

The chain combines TRBV4-1 with TRBJ1-2, with 9 positions matching TRBD1. CDR1 and CDR2 (germline): MGHRA, YSYEKL. The CDR3 is 16 residues long. Trimming took 4 bases from V and 5 from J; bases not matched to a gene: 11. In DNA form, the CDR3 reads TGCGCCAGCAGCCCCCTTGATCTGGGGACAGGGTATGGCTACACCTTC. As protein: CASSPLDLGTGYGYTF.

This rearrangement joins TRBV6-6 to TRBJ1-6, with a tentative D call TRBD1 (6 bases). Trimming removed 3 bases from V and 7 bases from J, with 13 bases in between. CDR1 is MNHNY, CDR2 SVGAGI, per germline (reference sequence). The CDR3 runs to 15 residues. CDR3 in amino acids: CASSYRTDANSPLHF. In DNA form, the CDR3 reads TGTGCCAGCAGTTATAGGACAGATGCCAATTCACCCCTCCACTTT.

The V gene is TRBV27, the J gene TRBJ2-1, with TRBD2 matching 8 bases. Unmatched junction bases numbered 8, after V lost 1 base and J lost 9 bases. The CDR3 spans 15 residues. Germline V CDR1 and CDR2: MNHEY, SMNVEV (reference sequence). CDR3 in DNA: TGTGCCAGCAGTTTATGGTCGGGAGGGCCAGGTGAGCAGTTCTTC. Residues: CASSLWSGGPGEQFF.

The chain has TRBV13 and TRBJ2-1; TRBD2 matches 9 bases. V gave up 4 bases and J gave up 3 bases; unmatched junction bases: 16. Germline CDR1 reads PRHDT; CDR2 reads FYEKMQ (reference sequence). CDR3 size: 19 residues. DNA for the CDR3: TGTGCCAGCAGCTCAATGACTAGCGGATATCCTGACCACTACAATGAGCAGTTCTTC. Its translation is CASSSMTSGYPDHYNEQFF.

The chain is built from TRBV9 and TRBJ1-2; D call uncertain. Per germline, CDR1 SGDLS and CDR2 YYNGEE. CDR3 length: 16 residues. The V and J ends lost 2 bases and 6 bases respectively, with 20 bases between them. The CDR3 spells CASSVSGRLDYDGYTF. CDR3 in DNA: TGTGCCAGCAGCGTTTCCGGACGGTTAGACTATGATGGCTACACCTTC. The full variable domain, with the rest looked up from reference TRBV9 and TRBJ1-2, is DSGVTQTPKHLITATGQRVTLRCSPRSGDLSVYWYQQSLDQGLQFLIQYYNGEERAKGNILERFSAQQFPDLHSELNLSSLELGDSALYFCASSVSGRLDYDGYTFGSGTRLTVV.